This TCR beta chain comes out of a study of control samples from healthy donors and cancer patients. Only in-frame clones appear in the TCRdb table, and some are missing; sequencing was by immunoSEQ multiplex PCR. The sample contains around 80,000 clones, around nine tenths of which appear only once. Trimming cost V 4 bases and J 4 bases, with 11 bases left between them. The germline CDR1 and CDR2 sequences are LNHDA and SQIVND (reference sequence). The CDR3 spans 14 residues. The sequencing input was blood. The TCR originated in a woman between 50 and 59 years old in good health. The J gene is TRBJ1-5, the V gene TRBV19; the D is unclear. Written as DNA, the CDR3 is TGTGCCAGTAGTAGGTGGGAACGGAATCAGCCCCAGCATTTT. This gives the protein CASSRWERNQPQHF.